The 25 T cell receptor beta chains given below trace back to one sample, sequenced in a study of CD8 T cells in Susac syndrome. About 0.45 to 1 ug RNA was reverse transcribed with random hexamers. TCRdb re-called the immunoSEQ multiplex PCR reads with MiXCR, one entry per CDR3 protein. Seen here are approximately 190,000 distinct CDR3 sequences, approximately 95% observed once, and the top ten hold approximately 0.1%. The sequencing sample was made of CD4+ T cells from PBMCs. The source of these receptors is a human donor in good health.

V gene TRBV29-1 combines with J gene TRBJ1-2, with TRBD1 identical over 9 bases. The CDR3 sequence is 12 residues long. With 5 bases clipped from V and 6 bases from J, the junction kept 4 bases outside the gene matches. Germline assignment: CDR1 SQVTM and CDR2 ANQGSEA. The CDR3 is CSVPGTGHGYTF. CDR3 DNA sequence: TGCAGCGTTCCGGGGACAGGGCATGGCTACACCTTC.

This clonotype was picked up a small number of times. The rearrangement joins TRBV5-1 to TRBJ2-7; TRBD2 is a possible D gene (5 bases). Trimming stripped 7 bases from V and 5 bases from J, with 22 bases between. Germline V CDR1 and CDR2: SGHRS, YFSETQ. The CDR3 consists of 15 residues. DNA for the CDR3: TGCGCCAGCCGAGGCGGGTCCCTGGGAACCCACGAGCAGTACTTC. The encoded protein is CASRGGSLGTHEQYF.

The chain joins TRBV7-9 to TRBJ2-1; D is possibly TRBD2 (5 bases). V lost 4 bases, J lost 0 bases, and 22 bases lay in between. Germline assignment: CDR1 SEHNR and CDR2 FQNEAQ (reference sequence). The CDR3 sequence is 19 residues long. The CDR3 sequence: CASSSTGDYGLSSYNEQFF. CDR3 bases: TGTGCCAGCAGCTCGACCGGAGACTACGGGCTAAGCTCCTACAATGAGCAGTTCTTC.

The chain employs TRBV18 and TRBJ1-3; tentatively, D is TRBD1 (6 bases). CDR1 KGHSH and CDR2 LQKENI come from the germline V gene. The CDR3 is made up of 15 amino acids. V was pared by 3 bases and J by 4 bases, with 13 bases between. As DNA, the CDR3 is TGTGCCAGCTCACCGAGGGACACAGAAGGAAACACCATATATTTT. This sequence encodes CASSPRDTEGNTIYF.

The genes are TRBV13 and TRBJ1-3; D not resolved. The CDR3 consists of 14 residues. Trimming shortened V by 3 bases and J by 4 bases, and 10 bases separated the two germline ends. Germline CDR1 and CDR2: PRHDT and FYEKMQ (reference sequence). The CDR3: CASSFRGSGNTIYF. The DNA for the CDR3 is TGTGCCAGCAGCTTTAGAGGGAGCGGAAACACCATATATTTT.

The chain carries TRBV19 and TRBJ2-7, with 7 bases aligning to TRBD1. Germline CDR1 is LNHDA and CDR2 is SQIVND (reference sequence). J gave up 2 bases and V 5 bases, and 6 bases lay outside the gene matches. The CDR3 consists of 14 residues. The CDR3 loop is CASSRTGETYEQYF. Here the CDR3 DNA reads TGTGCCAGTAGTCGAACAGGGGAAACCTACGAGCAGTACTTC.

J is TRBJ2-2 and V is TRBV7-3; a possible D gene is TRBD1 (5 bases). V was pared by 5 bases and J by 0 bases, with 19 bases between. CDR1 SGHTA and CDR2 FQGTGA come from the germline V gene. The CDR3 has 18 residues. The DNA of the CDR3 is TGTGCCAGCAGCCTATTTATGCACCCGACAGCGAACACCGGGGAGCTGTTTTTT. Protein product: CASSLFMHPTANTGELFF.

This clonotype has only a few counts. This chain joins TRBV7-8 and TRBJ2-7; either TRBD1 or TRBD2 may supply D (5 bases each). The V end was cut by 5 bases, the J end by 2 bases, with 10 bases between. The CDR3 is 13 residues long. Per germline, CDR1 SGHVS and CDR2 FQNEAQ. CDR3 region: CASSPRDAYEQYF. DNA of the CDR3: TGTGCCAGCAGCCCCCGGGACGCCTACGAGCAGTACTTC.

The V gene is TRBV20-1, the J gene TRBJ1-4; D unresolved. The CDR3 covers 11 residues. Germline V gives CDR1 DFQATT, CDR2 SNEGSKA (reference sequence). V dropped 6 bases and J dropped 6 bases, with 8 bases sitting between them. CDR3 nucleotide sequence: TGCAGTGCCCCTCTTGATGAAAAACTGTTTTTT. Residues: CSAPLDEKLFF.

The chain couples TRBV5-1 to TRBJ1-2, with 9 bases that match TRBD1. The CDR3 spans 18 residues. With V trimmed by 4 bases and J by 1 base, 14 bases remained unmatched. Germline V gene lookup returns CDR1 SGHRS and CDR2 YFSETQ. CDR3 nucleotides: TGCGCCAGCAGCCACGCGGGACAGGGATCCCCCATTAACTATGGCTACACCTTC. This gives the protein CASSHAGQGSPINYGYTF.

The chain employs TRBV10-3 and TRBJ1-1; D is undetermined. The V end was cut by 4 bases, the J end by 5 bases, with 8 bases between. This CDR3 region has 12 residues. CDR1 and CDR2 from the germline V gene are ENHRY and SYGVKD. The CDR3 here is CAISAVGTEAFF. CDR3 DNA: TGTGCCATCAGTGCCGTAGGTACTGAAGCTTTCTTT.

The chain links TRBV28 to TRBJ2-2; TRBD2 agrees at 8 bases. With 4 bases clipped from V and 7 bases from J, the junction kept 5 bases outside the gene matches. The V gene's germline CDR1 is MDHEN and CDR2 SYDVKM. CDR3 length equals 14 residues. The CDR3 nucleotides read TGTGCCAGCAGTTCCGCGGGGGGACACGGGGAGCTGTTTTTT. This encodes CASSSAGGHGELFF.

V is TRBV29-1 and J is TRBJ2-3, with D unresolved. V lost 6 bases and J 2 bases, leaving 15 bases between the germline ends. The CDR3 extends over 14 amino acids. Germline V gene data show CDR1 as SQVTM and CDR2 as ANQGSEA. This chain's CDR3 is CSVFDTYPTDTQYF. The CDR3, as DNA: TGCAGCGTCTTCGACACTTACCCCACAGATACGCAGTATTTT.

This CDR3 reads CASSLQGTGGYTF. CDR3 coding DNA: TGCGCCAGCAGCTTGCAGGGGACTGGTGGCTACACCTTC. This chain connects TRBV5-1 to TRBJ1-2; D perhaps matches TRBD1 (6 bases). Germline V gene sequence: CDR1 SGHRS, CDR2 YFSETQ. The CDR3 has 13 residues. Trimming took off 1 base at V and 7 bases at J, with 11 bases between the two ends.

This chain connects TRBV19 to TRBJ1-1; TRBD1 aligns across 7 bases. Germline values: CDR1 LNHDA, CDR2 SQIVND (reference sequence). Trimming took 6 bases from V and 9 from J; bases not matched to a gene: 10. CDR3 length: 13 amino acids. The CDR3 sequence: CASRRQGSDKAFF. The CDR3 bases are TGTGCCAGTAGACGACAGGGATCTGATAAAGCTTTCTTT.

The V gene is TRBV28, the J gene TRBJ2-7; D call uncertain. CDR3 size: 11 residues. Germline CDR1 reads MDHEN; CDR2 reads SYDVKM. Trimming took off 4 bases at V and 5 bases at J, with 6 bases between the two ends. The CDR3 is CASSSPDEQYF. The CDR3 nucleotides read TGTGCCAGCAGTTCCCCTGACGAGCAGTACTTC.

J is TRBJ1-3 and V is TRBV29-1; 8 positions agree with TRBD1. V dropped 4 bases and J dropped 1; count of bases not matched to a gene: 6. The CDR3 runs to 15 residues. Per germline, CDR1 SQVTM and CDR2 ANQGSEA. CDR3 bases: TGCAGCGTTGGGACAGGGATAGGGTCTGGAAACACCATATATTTT. Protein: CSVGTGIGSGNTIYF.

The V and J genes are TRBV7-9 and TRBJ1-6; the D is unclear. Trimming took off 4 bases at V and 7 bases at J, with 14 bases between the two ends. The CDR3 extends over 15 amino acids. Germline V gene sequence: CDR1 SEHNR, CDR2 FQNEAQ (reference sequence). The CDR3 is CASSSPSTRNSPLHF. The CDR3 bases are TGTGCCAGCAGCTCCCCTTCAACTCGGAATTCACCCCTCCACTTT.

The J gene is TRBJ1-5, the V gene TRBV12-3 or TRBV12-4, with D perhaps matching TRBD1 (6 bases). CDR3 size: 15 residues. Trimming took 5 bases from V and 1 from J, leaving 12 bases between them. The CDR3 region is CASSPVRGSNQPQHF. CDR3 nucleotides: TGTGCCAGCAGTCCCGTGAGGGGGAGCAATCAGCCCCAGCATTTT.

The gene calls are TRBV7-9 and TRBJ2-5; D may be TRBD1 or TRBD2 (5 bases each). The CDR3 covers 16 residues. The V and J ends lost 6 bases and 5 bases respectively, with 22 bases between them. Per germline, CDR1 SEHNR and CDR2 FQNEAQ (reference sequence). The CDR3 nucleotides are TGTGCCAGCAGTTCACTAGACCGGGGCCCAGGGGAGACCCAGTACTTC. Amino acid sequence: CASSSLDRGPGETQYF.

The chain uses TRBV13 and TRBJ1-5, with a tentative D call TRBD1 (6 bases). The CDR3 has 14 residues. From germline, CDR1 is PRHDT and CDR2 FYEKMQ (reference sequence). Trimming cost V 0 bases and J 4 bases, with 7 bases left between them. CDR3 nucleotides: TGTGCCAGCAGCTTAGGCAGGGGTAATCAGCCCCAGCATTTT. This translates into CASSLGRGNQPQHF. The full variable domain, in which reference TRBV13 and TRBJ1-5 provide the parts outside the CDR3, is AAGVIQSPRHLIKEKRETATLKCYPIPRHDTVYWYQQGPGQDPQFLISFYEKMQSDKGSIPDRFSAQQFSDYHSELNMSSLELGDSALYFCASSLGRGNQPQHFGDGTRLSIL.

J is TRBJ1-1 and V is TRBV5-1; TRBD1 agrees at 9 bases. This CDR3 has 19 amino acids. J was trimmed by 4 bases and V by 3 bases; bases with no gene match: 19. Germline lookup yields CDR1 SGHRS and CDR2 YFSETQ. The CDR3 is CASSSIISPRQGVITEAFF. The CDR3 nucleotides are TGCGCCAGCAGCTCCATTATCTCACCAAGACAGGGGGTTATCACTGAAGCTTTCTTT.

This clonotype is a singleton in its sample. The rearrangement uses TRBV13 and TRBJ2-1; D gene ambiguous. Per germline, CDR1 PRHDT and CDR2 FYEKMQ (reference sequence). The V and J ends lost 5 bases and 6 bases respectively, with 14 bases between them. The length of the CDR3 is 14 residues. The CDR3 DNA sequence: TGTGCCAGCAGCCCCACACGCAGGATCAATGAGCAGTTCTTC. This gives the protein CASSPTRRINEQFF.

This chain connects TRBV28 to TRBJ1-5; possibly TRBD1 for D (6 bases). The CDR3 runs to 15 residues. From germline, CDR1 is MDHEN and CDR2 SYDVKM. The ends were cut back, 3 bases at V and 1 base at J, with 10 bases in the middle. The CDR3 loop reads CASSFLQGSNQPQHF. The DNA for the CDR3 is TGTGCCAGCAGTTTCCTACAGGGAAGCAATCAGCCCCAGCATTTT.

The rearrangement joins TRBV14 to TRBJ2-5; TRBD1 is a possible D gene (5 bases). This CDR3 has 14 residues. The V gene's germline CDR1 is SGHDN and CDR2 FVKESK. Deletions cut 4 bases from V and 0 bases from J, with 9 bases between. In DNA form, the CDR3 reads TGTGCCAGCAGCCCCTTGGACAACCAAGAGACCCAGTACTTC. Translated, it gives CASSPLDNQETQYF.